This T cell receptor beta chain came from a study of T-cell memory formation after mild COVID-19. Background on the study: The two donors had largely donor-specific TCR clusters.

Findings and caveats of the study: Certain responding clones were present in pre-infection memory, suggesting participation of cross-reactive memory. Clones that contracted from day 15 to 85 had balanced CD4/CD8; later expanders were CD4+ biased.

Note on this clonotype: Its antigen is unidentified.

From germline, CDR1 is SGHRS and CDR2 YFSETQ. CDR3 size: 14 residues. V lost 0 bases to trimming and J lost 2 bases, with 9 bases between them. TCRdb passed the 5' RACE reads through MiXCR, listing each CDR3 protein once. The sample gives 250,000 to 350,000 distinct CDR3 sequences, 15% to 20% of which show up once; approximately 23% is in the top ten. The origin of this receptor is a man between 18 and 29 years old who had mild COVID-19 (a few samples of this study predate the infection). Cell type and time point are not known. V and J are TRBV5-1 and TRBJ2-7; D not resolved. The source material was PBMCs or a T cell subset sorted from them (not recorded which). The CDR3 spells CASSLADPAYEQYF. DNA of the CDR3: TGCGCCAGCAGCTTGGCCGACCCGGCCTACGAGCAGTACTTC.